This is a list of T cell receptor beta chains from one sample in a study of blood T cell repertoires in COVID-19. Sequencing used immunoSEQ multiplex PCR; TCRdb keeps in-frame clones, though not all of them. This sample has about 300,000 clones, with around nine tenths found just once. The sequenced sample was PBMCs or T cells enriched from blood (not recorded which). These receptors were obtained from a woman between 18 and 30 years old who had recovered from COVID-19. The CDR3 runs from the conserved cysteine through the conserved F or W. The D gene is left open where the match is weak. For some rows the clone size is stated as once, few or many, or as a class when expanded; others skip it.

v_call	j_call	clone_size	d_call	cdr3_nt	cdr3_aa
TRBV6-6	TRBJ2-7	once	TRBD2	TGTGCCAGCAGCAGACCTCTAGCGGGAGGGCCCAGCGAGCAGTACTTC	CASSRPLAGGPSEQYF
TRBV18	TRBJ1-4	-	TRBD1	TGTGCCAGCTCACAGACAGGGACCATTGAAAAACTGTTTTTT	CASSQTGTIEKLFF
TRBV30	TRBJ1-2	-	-	TGTGCCTCTACGTCAGGTGTTAACTATGGCTACACCTTC	CASTSGVNYGYTF
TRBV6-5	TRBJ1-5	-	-	TGTGCCAGCAGTCTTTCGGGACTATTTTCCCAGCCCCAGCATTTT	CASSLSGLFSQPQHF
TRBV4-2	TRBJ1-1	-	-	TGTGCCAGCAGCCAAGAGGCAGGGGCGAGCACTGAAGCTTTCTTT	CASSQEAGASTEAFF
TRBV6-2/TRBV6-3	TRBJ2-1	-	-	TGTGCCAGCAACCCCTCTATTTCGCCGGGGTTGAGGGAGCAGTTCTTC	CASNPSISPGLREQFF
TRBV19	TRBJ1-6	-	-	TGTGCCAGTAAACAAGGGGCTGGCTCACCCCTCCACTTT	CASKQGAGSPLHF
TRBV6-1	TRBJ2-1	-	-	TGTGCCAGCAGTGAAGCAGGCAGGGTACAGTTCTTC	CASSEAGRVQFF
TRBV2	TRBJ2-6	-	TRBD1	TGTGCCAGCAGTCCGACAGGGGGCGCGGGGGCCAACGTCCTGACTTTC	CASSPTGGAGANVLTF
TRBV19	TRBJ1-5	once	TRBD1	TGTGCCACCAGGGACAGGGAACAGGATCAGCCCCAGCATTTT	CATRDREQDQPQHF
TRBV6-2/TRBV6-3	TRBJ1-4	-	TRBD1	TGTGCCAGCAGTTACCAGGGGGCGGCTAATGAAAAACTGTTTTTT	CASSYQGAANEKLFF
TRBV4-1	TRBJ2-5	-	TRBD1	TGCGCCAGCAGCCAAGTAGGGGGCAAGTACCAAGAGACCCAGTACTTC	CASSQVGGKYQETQYF
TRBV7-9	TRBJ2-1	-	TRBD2	TGTGCCAGCAACCGGATCCTAGCGGGAGGCGGTGAGCAGTTCTTC	CASNRILAGGGEQFF
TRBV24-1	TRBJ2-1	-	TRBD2	TGTGCCACCAGTGATGCCCTTGGGGGAGACCCGGGGGGTGAGCAGTTCTTC	CATSDALGGDPGGEQFF
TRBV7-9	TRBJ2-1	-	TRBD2	TGTGCCAGCAGCCCCTTAGTCATCGCGGGAGTAACAAGTGAGCAGTTCTTC	CASSPLVIAGVTSEQFF
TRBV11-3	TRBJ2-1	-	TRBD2	TGTGCCAGCAGCTTAGTGGTAGCGGGAGGGGTCAATGAGCAGTTCTTC	CASSLVVAGGVNEQFF
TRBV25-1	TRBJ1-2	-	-	TGTGCCAGCAGTGAAAACCGGGGAGGCTACACCTTC	CASSENRGGYTF
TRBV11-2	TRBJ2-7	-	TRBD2	TGTGCCAGCAGCCCAGGACTAGCGGGAGGCTACGAGCAGTACTTC	CASSPGLAGGYEQYF
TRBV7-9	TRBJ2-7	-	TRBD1	TGTGCCAGCAGCACGATGAGGACAGGGCTAGGGGAGCAGTACTTC	CASSTMRTGLGEQYF
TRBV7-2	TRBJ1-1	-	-	TGTGCCAGCAGCCCGACGGGGTTGAACACTGAAGCTTTCTTT	CASSPTGLNTEAFF
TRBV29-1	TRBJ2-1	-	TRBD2	TGCAGCGTTGACCTTAGCGGGAGAATGAATGAGCAGTTCTTC	CSVDLSGRMNEQFF
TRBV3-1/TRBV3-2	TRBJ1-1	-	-	TGTGCCAGCAGCCCTCTGGAGGGGATGAACACTGAAGCTTTCTTT	CASSPLEGMNTEAFF
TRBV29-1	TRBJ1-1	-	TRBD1	TGCAGCGTGATACCCGGGACAGTTGAAGCTTTCTTT	CSVIPGTVEAFF
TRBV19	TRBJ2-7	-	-	TGTGCCAGTAGTATAGATTCGAGAGGACAAAGACACTTC	CASSIDSRGQRHF
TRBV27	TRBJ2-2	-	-	TGTGCCAGCAGTCCCCAAACTGTAATGAGCACCGGGGAGCTGTTTTTT	CASSPQTVMSTGELFF
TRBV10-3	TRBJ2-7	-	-	TGTGCCATCAGCGGTGCGGCCTACGAGCAGTACTTC	CAISGAAYEQYF
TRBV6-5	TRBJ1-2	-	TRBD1	TGTGCCAGCAGTTTAGGGACAGGGGGCATTCCTGGCTACACCTTC	CASSLGTGGIPGYTF
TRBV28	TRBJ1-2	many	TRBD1	TGTGCCAGCAGTTTACCACAGGGGCTTCCCTATGGCTACACCTTC	CASSLPQGLPYGYTF
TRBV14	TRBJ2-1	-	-	TGTGCCAGCAGTATGACACGACTAACGGGCCTCCCTCGCGGCAATGAGCAGTTCTTC	CASSMTRLTGLPRGNEQFF
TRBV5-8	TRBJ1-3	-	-	TGTGCCAGCAGCGCCCCGGGACTGCCTACAAACACCATATATTTT	CASSAPGLPTNTIYF
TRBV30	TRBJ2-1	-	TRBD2	TGTGCCTGGAGATCCGATGGAGCGGGAGTATCCTTCTTC	CAWRSDGAGVSFF
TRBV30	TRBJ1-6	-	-	TGTGCCTGGAGTGAAGGGACAAGGGGTTCACCCCTCCACTTT	CAWSEGTRGSPLHF
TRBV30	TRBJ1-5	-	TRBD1	TGTGCCTGGAATGGGCCGGGACAGGGGTTCGGGCAGCCCCAGCATTTT	CAWNGPGQGFGQPQHF
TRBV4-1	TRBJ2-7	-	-	TGCGCCAGCAGCCAATCCACGCGATCGGGCTACGAGCAGTACTTC	CASSQSTRSGYEQYF
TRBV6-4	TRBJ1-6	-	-	TGTGCCAGCAGTCGGGACACCTATAATTCACCCCTCCACTTT	CASSRDTYNSPLHF
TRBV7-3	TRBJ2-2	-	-	TGTGCCAGCAGCTTACATCAGGACGGGGAGCTGTTTTTT	CASSLHQDGELFF
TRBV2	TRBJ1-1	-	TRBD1	TGTGCCAGCAGCTCAGGACAGGGGACGGAGGGAGCTTTCTTT	CASSSGQGTEGAFF
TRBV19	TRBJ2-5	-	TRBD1	TGTGCCAGTAGGCAGGGGGCTGGTGTAGAGACCCAGTACTTC	CASRQGAGVETQYF
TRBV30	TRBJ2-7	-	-	TGTGCCTGGAGTGACAGGGCCTACGAGCAGTACTTC	CAWSDRAYEQYF
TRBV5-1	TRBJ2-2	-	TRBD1	TGCGCCAGCAGCTTCACAGGGGGCAACGGCGGGGAGCTGTTTTTT	CASSFTGGNGGELFF
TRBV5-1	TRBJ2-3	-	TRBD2	TGCGCCAGCAGCTTGGAAGAACTAGCGGGACATTCAGATACGCAGTATTTT	CASSLEELAGHSDTQYF
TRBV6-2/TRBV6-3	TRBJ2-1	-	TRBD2	TGTGCCAGCAGCCCTCGGGGGCGCGGGGGGGCCAATGAGCAGTTCTTC	CASSPRGRGGANEQFF
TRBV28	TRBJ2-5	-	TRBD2	TGTGCCAGCAGTCTCCGGACTAGCGGAGGCTGGGAGACCCAGTACTTC	CASSLRTSGGWETQYF
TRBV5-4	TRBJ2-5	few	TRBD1	TGTGCCAGCAGCTTGAGTCGAACGGGACAGGTACAAGAGACCCAGTACTTC	CASSLSRTGQVQETQYF
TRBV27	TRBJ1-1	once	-	TGTGCCAGCAGTTTTAGAGGACAGCACATGAACACTGAAGCTTTCTTT	CASSFRGQHMNTEAFF
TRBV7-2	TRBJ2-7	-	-	TGTGCCAGCAGCTTAGCGGGGGCCAGCTCCTACGAGCAGTACTTC	CASSLAGASSYEQYF
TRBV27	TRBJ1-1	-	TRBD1	TGTGCCAGCAGCTCGGGACAGGGGAACACTGAAGCTTTCTTT	CASSSGQGNTEAFF
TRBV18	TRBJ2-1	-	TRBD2	TGTGCCAGCTCACCAGGCCTAGCGGGAATTTACAATGAGCAGTTCTTC	CASSPGLAGIYNEQFF